The TCR beta chain under discussion was sequenced for a study of post-analysis software for immune sequencing data. Researchers reported that TCR beta cDNA libraries carried unique molecular identifiers. TCRdb redid the calling of the PCR reads with MiXCR, one entry per CDR3 protein. Seen here are roughly 600,000 distinct CDR3 sequences, about 40% observed once, and the top ten hold under 2%. A note on this clonotype: The antigen remains undetermined.

Study-wide results and limits: Roughly 5 TRBV segments, TRBV5-6, TRBV5-1 and TRBV20-1 among them, were found more frequent in patients than controls.

V was shortened by 2 bases and J by 6 bases, with 18 bases between the two germline ends. This CDR3 contains 16 residues. Germline V gene lookup returns CDR1 SGHAT and CDR2 FQNNGV. The clonotype originates from a girl aged 10-17 years with multiple sclerosis. The sample comprised blood. The V and J genes are TRBV11-2 and TRBJ2-3; D perhaps matches TRBD1 (5 bases). CDR3 amino acids: CASSLNFRVLGDTQYF. CDR3 nucleotide sequence: TGTGCCAGCAGCTTAAACTTCAGGGTTTTGGGGGATACGCAGTATTTT.